This TCR beta chain was profiled in a study of technical replicates of blood from a handful of donors. This clone was counted a few times. Produced via immunoSEQ multiplex PCR; TCRdb's table is partial and in-frame only. Of about 89,000 clones listed, around 95% are singletons. Germline values: CDR1 SEHNR, CDR2 FQNEAQ (reference sequence). The length of the CDR3 is 14 residues. The V gene end was trimmed by 4 bases and the J gene end by 9 bases; junction bases not matched to a gene: 10. The specimen was T cells isolated from PBMCs. This receptor was obtained from a human donor in good health. This chain connects TRBV7-9 to TRBJ1-1; TRBD1 matches 8 bases. CDR3 sequence reads: CASSWADREMQAFF. CDR3 in DNA: TGTGCCAGCAGCTGGGCGGACAGGGAAATGCAAGCTTTCTTT. Supplemented by reference TRBV7-9 and TRBJ1-1, the full variable domain reads DTGVSQNPRHKITKRGQNVTFRCDPISEHNRLYWYRQTLGQGPEFLTYFQNEAQLEKSRLLSDRFSAERPKGSFSTLEIQRTEQGDSAMYLCASSWADREMQAFFGQGTRLTVV.